The 21 T cell receptor beta chains reported below all come from one sample, sequenced in a study of T-cell reconstitution after alpha-beta-depleted transplantation in children. Preparation of the TCRbeta library was carried out with unique molecular identifiers. One entry per CDR3 protein results from TCRdb running MiXCR on the PCR reads. The table has hundreds of thousands of distinct CDR3 sequences, 10% to 15% seen once. The material was PBMCs, mostly from graft donor cells, obtained 360 days after TCRalphabeta/CD19-depleted stem cell transplant. Source of these receptors: a male patient between 5 and 17 years old who had a stem cell transplant for acute myeloid leukemia, so the T cells may come from the graft donor.

This clonotype was recorded a few times. This rearrangement joins TRBV27 to TRBJ2-5; D may be TRBD1 or TRBD2 (5 bases each). Trimming removed 10 bases at V and 0 bases at J, with 15 bases between. Germline V gene data show CDR1 as MNHEY and CDR2 as SMNVEV (reference sequence). This CDR3 contains 14 residues. CDR3 sequence: CATGHPGHQETQYF. As DNA, the CDR3 is TGTGCCACGGGGCACCCTGGGCACCAAGAGACCCAGTACTTC.

J is TRBJ2-7 and V is TRBV10-3; 7 bases agree with TRBD2. J lost 2 bases, V lost 4 bases, and 5 bases had no gene match. Germline V lookup: CDR1 ENHRY, CDR2 SYGVKD. CDR3 length: 14 residues. In DNA form, the CDR3 reads TGTGCCATCAGTGCGGCTAGCGGCCCCTACGAGCAGTACTTC. Translating gives CAISAASGPYEQYF.

The chain recombines TRBV6-5 with TRBJ2-5; TRBD2 matches 7 bases. CDR3 length: 17 amino acids. J lost 4 bases, V lost 2 bases, and 13 bases had no gene match. Germline-derived CDR1 and CDR2 are MNHEY and SVGAGI. CDR3 in DNA: TGTGCCAGCAGTTACCAAGCGACTAGCCAAAAGAGAGAGACCCAGTACTTC. This translates into CASSYQATSQKRETQYF.

This clonotype was seen a few times. The CDR3 DNA reads TGTGCCAGCAGCCAAGACAGGGGAATCACAGATACGCAGTATTTT. Encoded protein: CASSQDRGITDTQYF. The chain has TRBV4-2 and TRBJ2-3; tentatively, D is TRBD1 (6 bases). The CDR3 consists of 15 residues. V shed 0 bases and J shed 2 bases, with 9 bases lying between them. The V gene's germline CDR1 is LGHNA and CDR2 YNFKEQ.

This clonotype was detected ten times or more. V is TRBV5-5 and J is TRBJ2-1; no definite D call. Trimming left V 4 bases short and J 4 bases short, with 12 bases between. There are 14 residues in the CDR3. Germline values: CDR1 SGHKS, CDR2 YYEKEE (reference sequence). The CDR3 coding sequence is TGTGCCAGCAGCCCCCCGACCTATTACAATGAGCAGTTCTTC. Residues: CASSPPTYYNEQFF.

In this sample, this clonotype turned up many times. V usage is TRBV20-1 and J usage is TRBJ2-3, with 9 bases aligning to TRBD1. The ends lost 6 bases at V and 4 bases at J; junction bases unmatched: 14. CDR3 length equals 16 residues. Germline V lookup: CDR1 DFQATT, CDR2 SNEGSKA (reference sequence). The CDR3 loop is CSAPQPGTGWSDTQYF. CDR3 DNA sequence: TGCAGTGCACCGCAGCCCGGGACAGGGTGGTCAGATACGCAGTATTTT.

The V and J genes are TRBV24-1 and TRBJ2-1; TRBD2 might be the D (6 bases). Trimming left V 2 bases short and J 0 bases short, with 10 bases between. This CDR3 contains 16 residues. The germline V gene encodes CDR1 KGHDR and CDR2 SFDVKD. CDR3 DNA sequence: TGTGCCACCAGTGATTGGGAGGAGAGCTCCTACAATGAGCAGTTCTTC. Protein: CATSDWEESSYNEQFF.

In this sample, this clonotype turned up many times. The chain couples TRBV29-1 to TRBJ2-1; no clear D gene. The CDR3 has 11 amino acids. Per the germline V gene, CDR1 is SQVTM and CDR2 is ANQGSEA. V was pared by 2 bases and J by 7 bases, with 6 bases between. CDR3 DNA: TGCAGCGTTGAAAGGCTTAATGAGCAGTTCTTC. Translated: CSVERLNEQFF.

The rearrangement uses TRBV5-4 and TRBJ2-3; D call uncertain. Per germline, CDR1 SGHNT and CDR2 YYREEE (reference sequence). Between the trimmed V and J ends, which lost 3 bases and 5 bases, there was a span of 10 bases. The length of the CDR3 is 13 residues. The DNA of the CDR3 is TGTGCCAGCAGCTCCCCATCAAAAGATACGCAGTATTTT. It yields the protein CASSSPSKDTQYF.

About this clonotype itself: A much bigger clone sits one base away, suggesting this may be a read error. V gene TRBV7-2 combines with J gene TRBJ2-1; 9 bases match TRBD2. The CDR3 extends over 15 amino acids. Germline-derived CDR1 and CDR2 are SGHTA and FQGNSA. The J segment lost 6 bases and the V segment lost 8 bases, leaving 11 bases of the junction unmatched. As DNA, the CDR3 is TGTGCCAGCGGCCCACCCCTAGCGGGAAGCAATGAGCAGTTCTTC. This translates into CASGPPLAGSNEQFF.

This clonotype was seen ten or more times. The chain links TRBV4-3 to TRBJ2-5; D uncertain. The CDR3 has 14 residues. Germline CDR1 LGHNA, CDR2 YSLEER. With 1 base removed from V and 2 bases from J, the gap between germline ends came to 8 bases. CDR3 DNA: TGCGCCAGCAGCCAAGGTTCCAAACAAGAGACCCAGTACTTC. It translates to CASSQGSKQETQYF.

The chain carries TRBV11-1 and TRBJ2-7; TRBD2 matches 7 bases. V dropped 10 bases and J dropped 2; count of bases not matched to a gene: 17. The CDR3 has 16 residues. CDR1 and CDR2 (germline): SGHAT, FQDESV (reference sequence). CDR3 DNA: TGTGCCACCTTCAGAACTAGCGCTTCTAGGGCCTACGAGCAGTACTTC. Protein: CATFRTSASRAYEQYF. Full variable domain (remainder filled in from reference TRBV11-1 and TRBJ2-7): EAEVAQSPRYKITEKSQAVAFWCDPISGHATLYWYRQILGQGPELLVQFQDESVVDDSQLPKDRFSAERLKGVDSTLKIQPAELGDSAMYLCATFRTSASRAYEQYFGPGTRLTVT.

The chain is built from TRBV7-9 and TRBJ2-5; TRBD1 agrees at 10 bases. Germline V gene data show CDR1 as SEHNR and CDR2 as FQNEAQ (reference sequence). The length of the CDR3 is 14 residues. V lost 5 bases, J lost 4 bases, and 4 bases stayed unmatched. The CDR3 sequence is CASSPWTGGETQYF. In DNA, the CDR3 is TGTGCCAGCAGCCCGTGGACAGGGGGAGAGACCCAGTACTTC.

The rearrangement uses TRBV7-3 and TRBJ2-7; D might be TRBD2 (5 bases). The CDR3 is made up of 13 amino acids. Germline V gives CDR1 SGHTA, CDR2 FQGTGA. Trimming shortened V by 4 bases and J by 4 bases, and 11 bases separated the two germline ends. CDR3 in DNA: TGTGCCAGCAGCTCCTCCGGGGTTTACGAGCAGTACTTC. Translating gives CASSSSGVYEQYF.

In its sample, this clonotype was seen a few times. The gene calls are TRBV20-1 and TRBJ2-3, with 9 bases that match TRBD1. V dropped 1 base and J dropped 2; count of bases not matched to a gene: 7. The CDR3 length is 16 residues. Germline CDR1 is DFQATT and CDR2 is SNEGSKA (reference sequence). This CDR3 is CSARGTGQGITDTQYF. In DNA, the CDR3 is TGCAGTGCTAGAGGAACGGGACAGGGTATCACAGATACGCAGTATTTT.

This clonotype was seen a handful of times. The rearrangement links TRBV9 to TRBJ2-7; 8 bases align to TRBD1. The trim removed 4 bases at V and 2 bases at J, leaving 11 bases unmatched. This CDR3 spans 16 amino acids. Germline-derived CDR1 and CDR2 are SGDLS and YYNGEE. CDR3: CASSPLWGQAPYEQYF. In DNA form, the CDR3 reads TGTGCCAGCAGCCCCCTTTGGGGACAGGCCCCCTACGAGCAGTACTTC.

J is TRBJ2-1 and V is TRBV20-1; TRBD2 agrees at 7 bases. Trimming cost V 5 bases and J 3 bases; bases outside gene matches: 7. This CDR3 has 14 residues. Germline values: CDR1 DFQATT, CDR2 SNEGSKA (reference sequence). In DNA, the CDR3 is TGCAGTGCTGGTCGGGAGGAGGTCTACAATGAGCAGTTCTTC. This encodes CSAGREEVYNEQFF.

This clonotype was seen only a few times. V usage is TRBV20-1 and J usage is TRBJ1-3, with 9 bases lining up with TRBD1. Germline V gene sequence: CDR1 DFQATT, CDR2 SNEGSKA (reference sequence). V dropped 2 bases and J dropped 6; count of bases not matched to a gene: 11. The length of the CDR3 is 16 residues. The CDR3 coding sequence is TGCAGTGCTAGATCGACCGGGACAGGGAAATTAAACACCATATATTTT. Protein sequence: CSARSTGTGKLNTIYF.

J is TRBJ2-7 and V is TRBV9; TRBD2 is a possible D gene (5 bases). V was pared by 3 bases and J by 3 bases, with 16 bases between. The CDR3 loop spans 15 amino acids. CDR1 and CDR2 (germline): SGDLS, YYNGEE. Here the CDR3 DNA reads TGTGCCAGCAGCGAGCGCTACGGGATCGTCTACGAGCAGTACTTC. Residues: CASSERYGIVYEQYF.

This clonotype was seen only a few times. V and J are TRBV5-4 and TRBJ2-2; 9 positions agree with TRBD2. Germline V gene sequence: CDR1 SGHNT, CDR2 YYREEE (reference sequence). The V segment lost 0 bases and the J segment 5 bases; nucleotides outside the gene matches: 8. The length of the CDR3 is 17 residues. In DNA, the CDR3 is TGTGCCAGCAGCTTGGGGGTTAGCGGGAGCTTAACCGGGGAGCTGTTTTTT. Protein sequence: CASSLGVSGSLTGELFF.

The rearrangement joins TRBV28 to TRBJ1-5; 10 nucleotides align to TRBD1. CDR3 length: 15 residues. After removal of 3 bases from V and 7 bases from J, the junction contained 6 bases not matched to a gene. Germline V lookup: CDR1 MDHEN, CDR2 SYDVKM. In DNA form, the CDR3 reads TGTGCCAGCAGTTTGCGGGGACAGGGGCGGCAGCCCCAGCATTTT. Protein sequence: CASSLRGQGRQPQHF.